This is a list of T cell receptor beta chains from one sample in a study of CD8 T cells in Susac syndrome. TCRdb reprocessed the immunoSEQ multiplex PCR reads with MiXCR, giving one entry per CDR3 protein. The repertoire consists of hundreds of thousands of distinct CDR3 sequences, with 75% to 90% occurring once and the leading ten covering under 0.15%. Input material: CD8+ T cells from PBMCs. All receptors come from a human donor with multiple sclerosis. The CDR3 runs from the conserved cysteine through the conserved F or W. D genes are given only for firm matches. Some rows mark clone size as missing; the rest say once, few, many or name a class of expanded clone.

>TRBJ2-1|.|12|TRBV15|.
TGTGCCACCAGCAGAGAAAATAGTTACCAGTTCTTC
CATSRENSYQFF
>TRBJ1-1|.|11|TRBV4-2|TRBD1
TGTGCCAGCGACCAGGGACAGGAAGCTTTCTTT
CASDQGQEAFF
>TRBJ2-1|.|15|TRBV29-1|TRBD2
TGCAGCGTTGAAGAGGTAACTAGCGGAAACAATGAGCAGTTCTTC
CSVEEVTSGNNEQFF
>TRBJ2-7|.|15|TRBV27|TRBD2
TGTGCCAGCAGTTTATTTCGGGGGGGCCCCTACGAGCAGTACTTC
CASSLFRGGPYEQYF
>TRBJ1-1|.|14|TRBV5-1|.
TGCGCCAGCACCCCGCCGGGACCAGGCACTGAAGCTTTCTTT
CASTPPGPGTEAFF
>TRBJ2-7|.|15|TRBV7-9|TRBD2
TGTGCCAGCAGCGCAGGGGCTAGCGGGACCTACGAGCAGTACTTC
CASSAGASGTYEQYF
>TRBJ2-7|.|14|TRBV4-1|.
TGCGCCAGCAGCCAAGTGGTCAATCTGGACGAGCAGTACTTC
CASSQVVNLDEQYF
>TRBJ1-1|.|12|TRBV5-6|.
TGTGCCAGCAGCTTCGGGGGCTATGAAGCTTTCTTT
CASSFGGYEAFF
>TRBJ1-1|.|13|TRBV29-1|TRBD1
TGCAGCGTGGGGACAGGGGGCATTGCTGAAGCTTTCTTT
CSVGTGGIAEAFF
>TRBJ2-5|few|15|TRBV28|TRBD2
TGTGCCAGCAGTCCGGGACTAGCGGGAGAAGAGACCCAGTACTTC
CASSPGLAGEETQYF
>TRBJ2-1|.|17|TRBV19|.
TGTGCCAGTAGCCAGGTTGTCCCTTCAAGCTCCTACAATGAGCAGTTCTTC
CASSQVVPSSSYNEQFF
>TRBJ2-3|.|15|TRBV30|TRBD1
TGTGCCTGGAGTGCAGGGACAGCCCACACAGATACGCAGTATTTT
CAWSAGTAHTDTQYF
>TRBJ2-2|once|16|TRBV29-1|.
TGCAGCGTTGAAGATCTAAGGGGGGATCACACCGGGGAGCTGTTTTTT
CSVEDLRGDHTGELFF
>TRBJ1-1|.|14|TRBV20-1|.
TGCAGTGCTAGAGATTGGGGGGAAGGGACTGAAGCTTTCTTT
CSARDWGEGTEAFF
>TRBJ1-4|.|14|TRBV10-3|.
TGTGCCATCAGTGAACACTCAAATCCTGAAAAACTGTTTTTT
CAISEHSNPEKLFF
>TRBJ2-7|.|12|TRBV27|.
TGTGCCAGCACGGGAAGCTTTCGAGAGCAGTACTTC
CASTGSFREQYF
>TRBJ2-7|.|16|TRBV12-3/TRBV12-4|.
TGTGCCAGCAGTTCTTTCGCAGGGCGCGAGTCCTACGAGCAGTACTTC
CASSSFAGRESYEQYF
>TRBJ1-1|.|12|TRBV7-9|.
TGTGCCAGCGGACTGGGTGGGACTGAAGCTTTCTTT
CASGLGGTEAFF